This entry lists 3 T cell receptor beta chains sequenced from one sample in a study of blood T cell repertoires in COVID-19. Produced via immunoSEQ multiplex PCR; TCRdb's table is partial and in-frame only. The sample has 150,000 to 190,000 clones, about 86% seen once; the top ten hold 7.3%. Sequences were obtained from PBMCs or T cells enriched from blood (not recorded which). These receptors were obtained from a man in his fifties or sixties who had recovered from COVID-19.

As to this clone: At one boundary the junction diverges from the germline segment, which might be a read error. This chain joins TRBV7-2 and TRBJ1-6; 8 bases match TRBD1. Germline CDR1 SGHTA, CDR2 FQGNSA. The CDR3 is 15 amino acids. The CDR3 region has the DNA TGTGCCAGCAGTTCAGGGGGCTCCCATAATTCACCCCTCCACTTT. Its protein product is CASSSGGSHNSPLHF.

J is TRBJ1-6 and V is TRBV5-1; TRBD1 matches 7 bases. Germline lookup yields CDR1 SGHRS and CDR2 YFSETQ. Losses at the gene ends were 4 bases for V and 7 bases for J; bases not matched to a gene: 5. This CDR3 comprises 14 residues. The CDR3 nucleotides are TGCGCCAGCAGCCCGGGACAGCCAAATTCACCCCTCCACTTT. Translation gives CASSPGQPNSPLHF.

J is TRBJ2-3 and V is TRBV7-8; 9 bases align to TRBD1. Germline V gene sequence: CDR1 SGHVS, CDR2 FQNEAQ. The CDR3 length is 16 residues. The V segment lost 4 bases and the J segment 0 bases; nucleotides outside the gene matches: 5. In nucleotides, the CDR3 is TGTGCCAGCAGCTCACGGGACAGGGTGAGCACAGATACGCAGTATTTT. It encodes CASSSRDRVSTDTQYF.